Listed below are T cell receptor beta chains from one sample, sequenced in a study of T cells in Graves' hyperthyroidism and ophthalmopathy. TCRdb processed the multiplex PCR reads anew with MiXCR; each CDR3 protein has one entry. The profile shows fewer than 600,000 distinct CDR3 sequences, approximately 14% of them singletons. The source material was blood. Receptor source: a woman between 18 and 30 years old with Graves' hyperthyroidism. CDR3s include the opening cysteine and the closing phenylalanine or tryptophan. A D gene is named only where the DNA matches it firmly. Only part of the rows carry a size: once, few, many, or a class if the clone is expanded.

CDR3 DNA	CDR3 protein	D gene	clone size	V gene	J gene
TGTGCCAGCAGCCCGGGTGATAGCGGGGAAGAGACCCAGTACTTC	CASSPGDSGEETQYF	TRBD2	many	TRBV7-3	TRBJ2-5
TGTGCCAGCAGCGTAGGACTAGCGGTCTACAATGAGCAGTTCTTC	CASSVGLAVYNEQFF	TRBD2	few	TRBV9	TRBJ2-1
TGTGCTAGTGGTTTGGATTCGTGGTGGAACACTGAAGCTTTCTTT	CASGLDSWWNTEAFF	.	many	TRBV12-5	TRBJ1-1
TGTGCCTGGAATTCCAGGGGCGAAGCTTTCTTT	CAWNSRGEAFF	.	many	TRBV30	TRBJ1-1
TGTGCCAGCAGCTCTGACCGTCGGACTAGCGAGTCCTACGAGCAGTACTTC	CASSSDRRTSESYEQYF	TRBD2	many	TRBV5-6	TRBJ2-7
TGTGCCAGCAGCCCCGCGGGGGGCGGCAATGAGCAGTTCTTC	CASSPAGGGNEQFF	TRBD2	few	TRBV7-9	TRBJ2-1
TGCAGTGCTAGCCCATTAAACGATGTTTACAATGAGCAGTTCTTC	CSASPLNDVYNEQFF	.	few	TRBV20-1	TRBJ2-1
TGTGCCAGTAGTATAACGGCGGGAGAGGGCAATGAGCAGTTCTTC	CASSITAGEGNEQFF	TRBD2	many	TRBV19	TRBJ2-1
TGCGCCAGCAGCTTGGAAAGCGGAAGGAGGGCCGATACGCAGTATTTT	CASSLESGRRADTQYF	.	.	TRBV5-1	TRBJ2-3
TGTGCCTATTATCAGGGGATGAACACTGAAGCTTTCTTT	CAYYQGMNTEAFF	.	many	TRBV30	TRBJ1-1
TGTGCCAGCAGCCAAGGGGCCCGCTACGAGCAGTACTTC	CASSQGARYEQYF	.	.	TRBV14	TRBJ2-7
TGTGCCAGCAGCTTAGAAACTAGCACAGATACGCAGTATTTT	CASSLETSTDTQYF	.	many	TRBV11-2	TRBJ2-3
TGTGCCAGCAGCTTAGCGGGGACAGGGCCTTACGAGCAGTACTTC	CASSLAGTGPYEQYF	TRBD1	many	TRBV7-2	TRBJ2-7
TGTGCCAGTAGTATAGGGGACAGTTACACTGAAGCTTTCTTT	CASSIGDSYTEAFF	TRBD1	.	TRBV19	TRBJ1-1
TGTGCCATCAGTGACGCAGGAAGTACCGCCCTGGATACGCAGTATTTT	CAISDAGSTALDTQYF	.	many	TRBV10-3	TRBJ2-3
TGTGCCAGCAGCCCCCCTCGGGCAAGGGATACGCAGTATTTT	CASSPPRARDTQYF	.	many	TRBV7-8	TRBJ2-3
TGCAGTGCTAGAGTCCCTCTTAGCGGGAGGAGCACAGATACGCAGTATTTT	CSARVPLSGRSTDTQYF	TRBD2	few	TRBV20-1	TRBJ2-3